A single sample is the source of the 9 T cell receptor beta chains below, sequenced in a study of neurological immune-mediated disorders. TCRdb independently ran MiXCR on the 5' RACE reads; one entry per CDR3 protein. Found here are more than 20,000 distinct CDR3 sequences, 2% to 2.5% of them singletons; the top ten hold over 2%. The sample was PBMCs. The origin of the receptors is a woman aged 45 to 65 with multiple sclerosis.

This clonotype appeared many times. The rearrangement links TRBV20-1 to TRBJ2-5, with D possibly matching TRBD1 (6 bases). Trimming took 5 bases from V and 4 from J, leaving 11 bases between them. Per germline, CDR1 DFQATT and CDR2 SNEGSKA (reference sequence). The CDR3 contains 12 residues. CDR3 DNA: TGCAGTGCTGCAGGGGATTCAGAGACCCAGTACTTC. It codes for CSAAGDSETQYF.

This clonotype was found many times. The chain uses TRBV7-9 and TRBJ2-5; the D gene is possibly TRBD1 (6 bases). This CDR3 is 14 amino acids long. V shed 5 bases and J shed 2 bases, with 12 bases lying between them. Germline V CDR1 and CDR2: SEHNR, FQNEAQ (reference sequence). CDR3: CASSPLGGQETQYF. As DNA, the CDR3 is TGTGCCAGCAGCCCGCTAGGGGGACAAGAGACCCAGTACTTC.

By proportion, this clonotype is medium-sized. The chain couples TRBV7-6 to TRBJ2-2; TRBD1 aligns across 10 bases. Germline V lookup: CDR1 SGHVS, CDR2 FNYEAQ. V was clipped by 2 bases and J by 5 bases; unmatched bases: 8. The CDR3 loop spans 17 amino acids. This CDR3 is CASSLSGTGVSTGELFF. DNA for the CDR3: TGTGCCAGCAGCTTATCGGGGACAGGGGTTTCGACCGGGGAGCTGTTTTTT.

At least ten counts were recorded for this clonotype. This chain connects TRBV4-3 to TRBJ2-3; 9 bases map to TRBD2. Trimming at V came to 2 bases and at J to 1 base, leaving 4 bases not matched to a gene. The CDR3 is 16 amino acids. The V gene's germline CDR1 is LGHNA and CDR2 YSLEER. CDR3 loop: CASSQSLAGRTDTQYF. The DNA for the CDR3 is TGCGCCAGCAGCCAATCCCTAGCGGGACGCACAGATACGCAGTATTTT.

This clonotype was found many times. The J gene is TRBJ1-3, the V gene TRBV20-1; D remains unclear. The V end lost 4 bases, the J end lost 4 bases, and 8 bases lay between the germline ends. The CDR3 has 12 amino acids. CDR1 and CDR2 from the germline V gene are DFQATT and SNEGSKA (reference sequence). The CDR3 sequence is CSAIPGGNTIYF. Here the CDR3 DNA reads TGCAGTGCTATCCCCGGCGGAAACACCATATATTTT.

This clonotype was recorded at least ten times. The chain employs TRBV20-1 and TRBJ2-2, with a weak D call TRBD1 (6 bases). The CDR3 is 15 residues long. Deletions cut 3 bases from V and 5 bases from J, with 16 bases between. Germline V gene data show CDR1 as DFQATT and CDR2 as SNEGSKA (reference sequence). In nucleotides, the CDR3 is TGCAGTGCTAGCTACAGGGCCAGGAGAACCGGGGAGCTGTTTTTT. Its translation is CSASYRARRTGELFF.

A remark on this clonotype: The CDR3 end shows no conserved phenylalanine or tryptophan, and so a read error is likely. This chain joins TRBV4-1 and TRBJ1-2, with 9 bases fitting TRBD1. The CDR3 extends over 14 amino acids. J was trimmed by 8 bases and V by 3 bases; bases with no gene match: 7. CDR1 MGHRA and CDR2 YSYEKL come from the germline V gene. CDR3 protein: CASSQPTGGNGYTI. CDR3 DNA sequence: TGCGCCAGCAGCCAGCCGACAGGGGGAAACGGCTACACCATC.

In its sample, this clonotype was seen many times. The chain uses TRBV12-3 or TRBV12-4 and TRBJ1-1; D remains ambiguous. Trimming shortened V by 1 base and J by 5 bases, and 11 bases separated the two germline ends. The CDR3 has 14 amino acids. CDR3 in amino acids: CASSLGALRTEAFF. The CDR3 region has the DNA TGTGCCAGCAGTTTAGGGGCGCTGAGGACTGAAGCTTTCTTT.

This clonotype was seen at least ten times. The chain is built from TRBV5-1 and TRBJ1-2; D is perhaps TRBD1 (5 bases). The CDR3 consists of 13 residues. Trimming shortened V by 2 bases and J by 6 bases, and 11 bases separated the two germline ends. CDR1 and CDR2 (germline): SGHRS, YFSETQ. The CDR3 DNA reads as TGCGCCAGCAGCTTTGGGACTGTCGATGGCTACACCTTC. It translates to CASSFGTVDGYTF.